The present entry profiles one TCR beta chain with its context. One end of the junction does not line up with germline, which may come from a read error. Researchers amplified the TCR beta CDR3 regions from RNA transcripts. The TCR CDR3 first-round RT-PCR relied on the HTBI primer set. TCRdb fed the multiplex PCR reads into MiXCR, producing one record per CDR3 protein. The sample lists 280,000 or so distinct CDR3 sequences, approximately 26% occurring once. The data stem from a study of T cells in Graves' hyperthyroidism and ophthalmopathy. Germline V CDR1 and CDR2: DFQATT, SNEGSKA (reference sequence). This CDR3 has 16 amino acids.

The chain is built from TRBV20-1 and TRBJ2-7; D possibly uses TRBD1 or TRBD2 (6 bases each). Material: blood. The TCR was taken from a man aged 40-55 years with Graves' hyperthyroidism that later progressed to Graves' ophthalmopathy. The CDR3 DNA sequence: TGCAATGCTAGAGACATCGAGCAAGGGGGGCCCTACGAGCAGTACTTC. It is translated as CNARDIEQGGPYEQYF.